This record covers a single T cell receptor (beta chain). What it recognizes is unknown. Primers included in the PCR were 60 Vbeta and 13 Jbeta primers. Sequenced by immunoSEQ multiplex PCR; TCRdb stores in-frame clones only, minus some. The repertoire holds roughly 90,000 clones, with 80% to 90% as singletons. Germline CDR1 reads GTSNPN; CDR2 reads SVGIG (reference sequence). The V end was cut by 3 bases, the J end by 5 bases, with 20 bases between. CDR3 length: 16 amino acids. This specimen comes from a study of cytomegalovirus exposure and HLA in healthy donors. At the level of the study: In a previous analysis, approximately 110 million unique TCR beta sequences were found from roughly 200 million T cells.

Overall study findings and caveats: In an earlier analysis, productive rearrangement rates for most beta V segments clustered near 87% or 30%.

The rearrangement uses TRBV30 and TRBJ1-5, with D unclear. This sequence was found in a man aged 25 to 40 in good health and CMV-seropositive. The sample consisted of PBMCs. The CDR3 spells CAWSARRAGGDQPQHF. The CDR3 DNA is TGTGCCTGGAGCGCCCGGAGGGCGGGAGGAGATCAGCCCCAGCATTTT.